A single TCR beta chain is shown here with its context. Its antigen is undetermined. The second PCR ran about 6 to 12 cycles with a sample-barcoded 5' primer and J-beta primers. TCRdb used MiXCR to reprocess the 5' RACE reads, holding one entry per CDR3 protein. Of roughly 680,000 distinct CDR3 sequences listed, around 50% were seen once; the top ten hold about 13%. The sample belongs to a study of blood T cells in healthy people across ages. V was shortened by 4 bases and J by 6 bases, with 13 bases between the two germline ends. Germline-derived CDR1 and CDR2 are MGHDK and SYGVNS. The CDR3 runs to 14 residues. Findings of the study overall: Fewer expanded clones and more diversity marked long-lived versus aged donors.

This receptor was identified in a woman older than 75 in good health. V is TRBV25-1 and J is TRBJ2-1, with unresolved D. The sample consisted of blood. CDR3 sequence reads: CASSAPYFVNEQFF. CDR3 sequence (DNA): TGTGCCAGCAGTGCTCCTTACTTCGTCAATGAGCAGTTCTTC.